The clone carrying this T cell receptor beta chain was detected ten times or more. Antigen specificity is unknown. This record comes from a study of T cell repertoires in cytomegalovirus infection. Germline V CDR1 and CDR2: SGHVS, FQNEAQ. Trimming shortened V by 5 bases and J by 5 bases, and 16 bases separated the two germline ends. The CDR3 is 15 amino acids. MiXCR, applied by TCRdb to the reads, yields one record per CDR3 protein. In the table there are hundreds of thousands of distinct CDR3 sequences, around a third of which are singletons. This receptor was obtained from a human donor in good health (CMV status not recorded). Some clones in this sample may be carry-over from other donors' samples. The rearrangement uses TRBV7-8 and TRBJ1-5; tentatively, D is TRBD1 (5 bases). Sequencing used cultured PBMCs, obtained from culture after CMV antigen stimulation. The CDR3 sequence: CASSPPGTPYQPQHF. The CDR3 bases are TGTGCCAGCAGCCCCCCCGGGACCCCTTATCAGCCCCAGCATTTT.